This T cell receptor beta chain came from a study of blood T cell repertoires in COVID-19. At the level of the study: Sites in the United States, Italy and Spain provided acute and convalescent COVID-19 samples.

Repertoires were generated with immunoSEQ multiplex PCR, while TCRdb's copy carries only in-frame clones and drops some. The sample holds about 160,000 clones; around 83% are singletons and the top ten take 10% to 15%. This clonotype originated in a man between 70 and 80 years old who had recovered from COVID-19. Input material: peripheral blood.

CDR3 amino acids: CATSDRPATSGSTEQFF. In nucleotides, the CDR3 is TGTGCCACCAGTGATCGCCCCGCGACTAGCGGGAGTACTGAGCAGTTCTTC. This chain joins TRBV24-1 and TRBJ2-1; TRBD2 aligns across 12 bases. J lost 9 bases, V lost 3 bases, and 11 bases had no gene match. The CDR3 is made up of 17 amino acids. Germline V CDR1 and CDR2: KGHDR, SFDVKD.